The T cell receptor (beta chain) under discussion was sequenced for a study of blood T cell repertoires in COVID-19. About the study: Sample material is recorded as cDNA or gDNA derived from T cells, B-cell-depleted T cells, or PBMCs.

This CDR3 region has 15 residues. The germline CDR1 and CDR2 sequences are MNHEY and SVGAGI. V lost 6 bases and J lost 3, with 17 bases in between. The repertoire was sequenced with immunoSEQ multiplex PCR; TCRdb's copy has only in-frame clones and lacks some. Of 220,000 or so clones detected, roughly four fifths appear once; the ten largest clones hold 1.5% to 2%. The chain is built from TRBV6-5 and TRBJ1-1, with D tentatively TRBD1 (6 bases). Sequencing was performed on peripheral blood. The sequence was collected from a woman over 75 with acute or convalescent COVID-19. CDR3 sequence (DNA): TGTGCCAGCAGCCTTCGACAGGCCGGGTACACTGAAGCTTTCTTT. This gives the protein CASSLRQAGYTEAFF.